The source of this T cell receptor (beta chain) is a study of molecular identifiers for immune sequencing clone quantification. Study-wide findings and caveats: Clones above 20 RNA copies contained over 97% of effector molecules and under 1% of naive molecules.

TCRdb re-called the PCR reads with MiXCR, one entry per CDR3 protein. In the table there are some 650,000 distinct CDR3 sequences, 15% to 20% of which are singletons. V was cut by 2 bases and J by 5 bases, with 19 bases left in between. CDR3 size: 17 residues. CDR1 LGHNA and CDR2 YSLEER come from the germline V gene. On this clonotype: The antigen is unknown.

Sequences were obtained from naive CD8+ T cells from blood, with Jurkat cell RNA spiked in. Stated subset: FACS-sorted CD8+CD4-CCR7+CD45RA+ naive T cells. The sequence was obtained from a human donor in good health. Some libraries in this study had Jurkat cell RNA spiked in. The chain carries TRBV4-3 and TRBJ2-1; D is possibly TRBD2 (5 bases). For the CDR3, the DNA is TGCGCCAGCAGCCAAATGGCCGGCGGCGGGCCTAACAATGAGCAGTTCTTC. Amino acids: CASSQMAGGGPNNEQFF.